The 22 T cell receptor beta chains presented below share a single source sample, sequenced in a study of blood T cell repertoires in COVID-19. Profiled with immunoSEQ multiplex PCR; TCRdb holds only in-frame clones, not every one. This table has almost 200,000 clones, around four fifths appearing once. Sequences were obtained from peripheral blood. Receptors were obtained from a man in his 60s with COVID-19, enrolled during active disease.

This sequence joins TRBV4-2 and TRBJ1-3; 7 bases fit TRBD1. Germline V gives CDR1 LGHNA, CDR2 YNFKEQ. The CDR3 has 16 residues. Germline trimming cut 1 base from V and 0 bases from J; bases unmatched to any gene: 3. This CDR3 reads CASSQGDSFSGNTIYF. The CDR3 DNA follows: TGTGCCAGCAGCCAAGGGGACAGTTTCTCTGGAAACACCATATATTTT.

The chain combines TRBV5-1 with TRBJ2-1; 7 bases map to TRBD2. The CDR3 is 15 residues long. V gave up 1 base and J gave up 6 bases; unmatched junction bases: 7. Germline V gives CDR1 SGHRS, CDR2 YFSETQ. The CDR3 region is CASSLRSSGFNEQFF. The CDR3, as DNA: TGCGCCAGCAGCTTGAGATCTAGCGGATTCAATGAGCAGTTCTTC.

This rearrangement joins TRBV19 to TRBJ2-5; D unclear. Germline loops: CDR1 LNHDA, CDR2 SQIVND (reference sequence). The CDR3 is made up of 13 amino acids. The V and J ends lost 3 bases and 2 bases respectively, with 7 bases between them. DNA for the CDR3: TGTGCCAGTAGTATGACAACGCAAGAGACCCAGTACTTC. Translating gives CASSMTTQETQYF.

The rearrangement joins TRBV5-1 to TRBJ2-3, with D unresolved. The CDR3 covers 13 residues. Germline V CDR1 and CDR2: SGHRS, YFSETQ. Trimming took 4 bases from V and 6 from J, leaving 12 bases between them. CDR3 bases: TGCGCCAGCAGCCCCTCATCCGGGGATACGCAGTATTTT. Protein product: CASSPSSGDTQYF.

The J gene is TRBJ2-7, the V gene TRBV21-1; the listed D gene, TRBD1, was not tested against the DNA. TRBV21-1 is listed as a pseudogene. This CDR3 has 16 amino acids. CDR3 nucleotides: TGTGCCAGCAGCAAAGTAGGCTCAGGGGAGACCTACGAGCAGTACTTC. Its protein is CASSKVGSGETYEQYF.

V and J are TRBV27 and TRBJ1-4; 7 bases match TRBD1. CDR1 and CDR2 (germline): MNHEY, SMNVEV (reference sequence). This CDR3 contains 14 residues. V shed 7 bases and J 2 bases; nucleotides not matched to a gene: 4. The CDR3 DNA follows: TGTGCCAGCACCACCAGGGGGACTAATGAAAAACTGTTTTTT. Translation gives CASTTRGTNEKLFF.

V usage is TRBV18 and J usage is TRBJ2-1; 12 bases map to TRBD2. V was pared by 3 bases and J by 7 bases, with 10 bases of the junction left unmatched. Germline V gene data show CDR1 as KGHSH and CDR2 as LQKENI. The CDR3 runs to 17 residues. In nucleotides, the CDR3 is TGTGCCAGCTCACCTCGACTAGCGGGAGTAGGGGGGAATGAGCAGTTCTTC. Protein sequence: CASSPRLAGVGGNEQFF.

This clone was detected only once. This rearrangement joins TRBV6-2 or TRBV6-3 to TRBJ1-4; D is undetermined. The V gene lost 4 bases and the J gene lost 3 bases, with 9 bases spanning the gap. CDR1 is MNHEY and CDR2 is SVGEGT in the germline V gene. The CDR3 sequence is 14 residues long. The CDR3 nucleotides are TGTGCCAGCAGTTCGGGGAGGTCTAATGAAAAACTGTTTTTT. Amino acids: CASSSGRSNEKLFF.

The V call is TRBV19, the J call TRBJ1-5; D is ambiguous. V dropped 3 bases and J dropped 2 bases, with 14 bases sitting between them. The CDR3 has 16 amino acids. CDR1 and CDR2 (germline): LNHDA, SQIVND (reference sequence). The DNA for the CDR3 is TGTGCCAGTAGTATCTCGGGCCTGAGGGGCAATCAGCCCCAGCATTTT. Its translation is CASSISGLRGNQPQHF. Full variable domain (outside the CDR3, taken from reference TRBV19 and TRBJ1-5): DGGITQSPKYLFRKEGQNVTLSCEQNLNHDAMYWYRQDPGQGLRLIYYSQIVNDFQKGDIAEGYSVSREKKESFPLTVTSAQKNPTAFYLCASSISGLRGNQPQHFGDGTRLSIL.

The genes are TRBV5-1 and TRBJ2-4, with TRBD2 as a possible D gene (6 bases). The ends were cut back, 1 base at V and 8 bases at J, with 16 bases in the middle. The CDR3 spans 15 residues. Germline V lookup: CDR1 SGHRS, CDR2 YFSETQ. In DNA, the CDR3 is TGCGCCAGCAGCTTGCGCCCCGAGACTAGGGACATTCAGTACTTC. This translates into CASSLRPETRDIQYF.

V is TRBV6-1 and J is TRBJ2-7; 11 bases align to TRBD2. The CDR3 consists of 17 residues. Germline V gene sequence: CDR1 MNHNS, CDR2 SASEGT. Trimming removed 0 bases from V and 3 bases from J; junction bases left unmatched: 7. Here the CDR3 reads CASSEAVRTSGFYEQYF. Here the CDR3 DNA reads TGTGCCAGCAGTGAAGCGGTGCGGACTAGCGGGTTCTACGAGCAGTACTTC.

The gene calls are TRBV15 and TRBJ1-6, with D unclear. V lost 0 bases and J 6 bases, leaving 9 bases between the germline ends. Per germline, CDR1 LNHNV and CDR2 YYDKDF (reference sequence). This CDR3 contains 15 residues. The CDR3 sequence: CATSRDGGFNSPLHF. CDR3 sequence (DNA): TGTGCCACCAGCAGAGATGGCGGATTTAATTCACCCCTCCACTTT.

J is TRBJ1-4 and V is TRBV28, with D unclear. CDR1 is MDHEN, CDR2 SYDVKM, per germline. This CDR3 is 18 amino acids long. V was trimmed by 1 base and J by 10 bases, leaving 25 bases between them. In DNA form, the CDR3 reads TGTGCCAGCAGTTTATCGTCGTCCGGATTGAGTTCGTCGGGAAAACTGTTTTTT. As protein: CASSLSSSGLSSSGKLFF. Drawing the rest from reference TRBV28 and TRBJ1-4, the complete variable domain is DVKVTQSSRYLVKRTGEKVFLECVQDMDHENMFWYRQDPGLGLRLIYFSYDVKMKEKGDIPEGYSVSREKKERFSLILESASTNQTSMYLCASSLSSSGLSSSGKLFFGSGTQLSVL.

The chain has TRBV6-2 or TRBV6-3 and TRBJ1-1; D possibly corresponds to TRBD1 (6 bases). The CDR3 spans 16 residues. Trimming stripped 1 base from V and 0 bases from J, with 12 bases between. Germline CDR1 and CDR2: MNHEY and SVGEGT. For the CDR3, the DNA is TGTGCCAGCAGTTACTTACGGACAGCAATGAACACTGAAGCTTTCTTT. It specifies CASSYLRTAMNTEAFF.

The CDR3 DNA sequence: TGCGCCAGCAGCTTGTCGACGACAGGGAACACTGAAGCTTTCTTT. As protein: CASSLSTTGNTEAFF. This chain connects TRBV5-1 to TRBJ1-1; D may be TRBD1 (6 bases). The V end was cut by 1 base, the J end by 1 base, with 11 bases between. Germline values: CDR1 SGHRS, CDR2 YFSETQ. The CDR3 length is 15 residues. The full variable domain, with the rest looked up from reference TRBV5-1 and TRBJ1-1, is KAGVTQTPRYLIKTRGQQVTLSCSPISGHRSVSWYQQTPGQGLQFLFEYFSETQRNKGNFPGRFSGRQFSNSRSEMNVSTLELGDSALYLCASSLSTTGNTEAFFGQGTRLTVV.

The chain uses TRBV3-1 (or the pseudogene TRBV3-2) and TRBJ2-5, with 16 bases fitting TRBD2. The CDR3 consists of 20 residues. The V gene end was trimmed by 0 bases and the J gene end by 7 bases; junction bases not matched to a gene: 14. From germline, CDR1 is LGHDT and CDR2 YNNKEL (reference sequence). The CDR3 DNA reads as TGTGCCAGCAGCCAAGACAGGGGACTAGCGGGAGGGCTCACTTGGGCGACCCAGTACTTC. Amino acid sequence: CASSQDRGLAGGLTWATQYF.

This clone was recorded only once. The V and J genes are TRBV2 and TRBJ2-1; TRBD2 matches 7 bases. This CDR3 comprises 14 residues. J gave up 7 bases and V 8 bases, and 11 bases lay outside the gene matches. CDR1 and CDR2 (germline): SNHLY, FYNNEI. CDR3 sequence (DNA): TGTGCCAGCTTAGATGGGAGGGCGAGTAATGAGCAGTTCTTC. Amino acids: CASLDGRASNEQFF.

V and J are TRBV7-2 and TRBJ2-7; 10 bases line up with TRBD1. The ends lost 5 bases at V and 3 bases at J; junction bases unmatched: 4. From germline, CDR1 is SGHTA and CDR2 FQGNSA. This CDR3 comprises 14 residues. The CDR3 DNA is TGTGCCAGCAGCCCGGGGGACAGGGGCTACGAGCAGTACTTC. It yields the protein CASSPGDRGYEQYF.

This chain links TRBV24-1 with TRBJ1-2; no reliable D call. Trimming cost V 1 base and J 2 bases, with 7 bases left between them. The CDR3 is 14 amino acids. CDR1 and CDR2 (germline): KGHDR, SFDVKD. CDR3 protein: CATSDLNTNYGYTF. For the CDR3, the DNA is TGTGCCACCAGTGATTTAAACACCAACTATGGCTACACCTTC.

The chain joins TRBV29-1 to TRBJ1-1, with D unclear. The germline gives CDR1 SQVTM, CDR2 ANQGSEA. Trimming cost V 7 bases and J 0 bases, with 12 bases left between them. This CDR3 has 13 amino acids. CDR3 sequence reads: CSARTQLNTEAFF. DNA of the CDR3: TGCAGCGCCCGAACACAGCTGAACACTGAAGCTTTCTTT.

The chain links TRBV30 to TRBJ1-4; tentative D call: TRBD1 (6 bases). Germline V gene sequence: CDR1 GTSNPN, CDR2 SVGIG (reference sequence). Trimming stripped 4 bases from V and 1 base from J, with 7 bases between. CDR3 size: 13 residues. CDR3 nucleotides: TGTGCCTGGAACAGGGTAACTAATGAAAAACTGTTTTTT. This sequence encodes CAWNRVTNEKLFF.

CDR3 protein: CASSPTTGGFWNTEAFF. The CDR3 DNA is TGTGCCAGCAGCCCGACGACAGGGGGCTTCTGGAACACTGAAGCTTTCTTT. V usage is TRBV9 and J usage is TRBJ1-1; 10 positions agree with TRBD1. The length of the CDR3 is 17 residues. V lost 4 bases, J lost 1 base, and 10 bases stayed unmatched. Germline assignment: CDR1 SGDLS and CDR2 YYNGEE.